A selection of T cell receptor beta chains follows, all from one sample in a study of T cell clones after liver transplantation. Data came from immunoSEQ multiplex PCR; TCRdb stores just in-frame clones and leaves some out. The top ten clones hold 10% to 15% of a sample with around 19,000 clones, over 70% of them seen once. Sequencing used CD8+ T cells from blood, obtained before liver transplant. These receptors were obtained from a human donor who received a liver transplant. Each CDR3 is given with its conserved first and last residue. The D gene is left open where the match is weak. Not all rows give a size; the values are once, few, many and, for expanded clones, a class.

.,TRBJ2-1,.,TRBV11-2,CASSLGGFISYNEQFF,TGTGCCAGCAGCTTAGGCGGCTTCATTTCCTACAATGAGCAGTTCTTC
.,TRBJ2-1,.,TRBV5-1,CASSLKQSSSYNEQFF,TGCGCCAGCAGCTTGAAACAGTCCAGCTCCTACAATGAGCAGTTCTTC
.,TRBJ2-1,.,TRBV4-1,CASSRINNEQFF,TGCGCCAGCAGCCGGATTAACAATGAGCAGTTCTTC
once,TRBJ2-1,.,TRBV7-9,CASSFTSEYNEQFF,TGTGCCAGCAGCTTTACGTCAGAATACAATGAGCAGTTCTTC
.,TRBJ2-7,TRBD1,TRBV19,CASSIATGKGEQYF,TGTGCCAGTAGTATCGCGACAGGGAAGGGCGAGCAGTACTTC
.,TRBJ2-7,.,TRBV9,CASSLGTDYEQYF,TGTGCCAGCAGCCTTGGGACCGACTACGAGCAGTACTTC
.,TRBJ2-7,.,TRBV4-1,CASSQDGREPSYEQYF,TGCGCCAGCAGCCAAGATGGCAGGGAACCCTCCTACGAGCAGTACTTC
.,TRBJ2-1,TRBD2,TRBV28,CASKLAGGGVEQFF,TGTGCCAGTAAACTAGCGGGAGGAGGGGTTGAGCAGTTCTTC
.,TRBJ2-7,TRBD1,TRBV11-2,CASSLDPGGPYEQYF,TGTGCCAGCAGCTTAGATCCAGGGGGTCCCTACGAGCAGTACTTC
.,TRBJ2-1,.,TRBV10-2,CASSEGPQFF,TGCGCCAGCAGTGAGGGCCCGCAGTTCTTC
.,TRBJ2-7,TRBD1,TRBV28,CASTPVMGDRGIYEQYF,TGTGCCAGCACCCCCGTGATGGGGGACAGGGGCATATACGAGCAGTACTTC
.,TRBJ1-2,TRBD1,TRBV28,CASSLRTGAVNYGYTF,TGTGCCAGCAGTTTGAGGACAGGGGCGGTTAACTATGGCTACACCTTC
.,TRBJ2-7,.,TRBV27,CASSLGGALSYEQYF,TGTGCCAGCAGTTTAGGAGGGGCTCTCTCCTACGAGCAGTACTTC
.,TRBJ2-2,TRBD2,TRBV7-9,CASSLIGRTRATGELFF,TGTGCCAGCAGCTTAATCGGGAGGACTAGAGCCACCGGGGAGCTGTTTTTT
once,TRBJ2-2,.,TRBV29-1,CSVSGNTGELFF,TGCAGCGTATCCGGGAACACCGGGGAGCTGTTTTTT
.,TRBJ2-7,.,TRBV27,CASSITRLQGPSEQYF,TGTGCCAGCAGTATCACCCGCCTCCAGGGGCCCTCAGAGCAGTACTTC
.,TRBJ1-3,.,TRBV18,CASSLGRDTIYF,TGTGCCAGCTCCCTTGGGAGGGACACCATATATTTT
.,TRBJ2-6,.,TRBV5-6,CASGANVLTF,TGTGCCAGCGGGGCCAACGTCCTGACTTTC
.,TRBJ2-7,.,TRBV4-3,CASSQEQGHEQYF,TGCGCCAGCAGCCAAGAGCAGGGCCACGAGCAGTACTTC
.,TRBJ2-7,TRBD1,TRBV5-6,CASSFGTGVNEQYF,TGTGCCAGCAGCTTCGGTACAGGGGTGAACGAGCAGTACTTC
once,TRBJ1-4,.,TRBV4-3,CASSQITGPPEKLFF,TGCGCCAGCAGCCAAATTACAGGGCCACCTGAAAAACTGTTTTTT
.,TRBJ2-3,.,TRBV9,CASSVGTTSTDTQYF,TGTGCCAGCAGCGTAGGGACTACCTCTACAGATACGCAGTATTTT
.,TRBJ2-1,.,TRBV11-2,CASSLGLKGSSYNEQFF,TGTGCCAGCAGCTTAGGCCTCAAAGGAAGCTCCTACAATGAGCAGTTCTTC
.,TRBJ2-5,.,TRBV6-1,CASSVRLSSRQETQYF,TGTGCCAGCAGTGTACGACTTTCGTCGAGGCAAGAGACCCAGTACTTC
.,TRBJ2-1,TRBD2,TRBV6-5,CASSYSGLAGEQQFF,TGTGCCAGCAGTTACTCCGGACTAGCGGGAGAGCAGCAGTTCTTC
.,TRBJ2-7,.,TRBV7-7,CASSLERSLAGPLGEQYF,TGTGCCAGCAGCTTAGAGCGGTCCCTGGCGGGCCCCTTAGGGGAGCAGTACTTC
.,TRBJ2-1,.,TRBV19,CASSIGSNEQFF,TGTGCCAGTAGTATTGGATCGAATGAGCAGTTCTTC
.,TRBJ2-1,TRBD2,TRBV27,CASSPGSLAGHNEQFF,TGTGCCAGCAGTCCCGGAAGTCTAGCGGGACACAATGAGCAGTTCTTC
.,TRBJ1-1,.,TRBV28,CLPRTEAFF,TGCCTTCCTAGGACTGAAGCTTTCTTT
.,TRBJ2-2,.,TRBV27,CASTLTGEVLGELFF,TGTGCCAGCACCCTCACGGGAGAGGTACTCGGGGAGCTGTTTTTT
.,TRBJ2-7,.,TRBV5-6,CASSSRDNPYEQYF,TGTGCCAGCAGCTCTCGGGACAACCCATACGAGCAGTACTTC
.,TRBJ2-7,TRBD1,TRBV27,CASSSRGGAPYEQYF,TGTGCCAGCAGTTCAAGAGGGGGCGCCCCCTACGAGCAGTACTTC
.,TRBJ1-1,.,TRBV6-5,CASSYYRGTEAFF,TGTGCCAGCAGTTATTATCGAGGAACTGAAGCTTTCTTT
.,TRBJ1-2,.,TRBV28,CASSGTLDYGYTF,TGTGCCAGCAGTGGGACCTTGGACTATGGCTACACCTTC
.,TRBJ1-5,.,TRBV4-2,CASSQARDQPQHF,TGTGCCAGCAGCCAAGCAAGGGATCAGCCCCAGCATTTT
.,TRBJ2-5,TRBD1,TRBV28,CASSHPQPRDSQETQYF,TGTGCCAGCAGCCACCCCCAACCCCGGGACAGCCAAGAGACCCAGTACTTC
.,TRBJ2-3,.,TRBV7-2,CASSPAPTDTQYF,TGTGCCAGCAGCCCAGCTCCGACAGATACGCAGTATTTT
.,TRBJ1-2,TRBD1,TRBV4-1,CASSLHSVGTGAPNGYTF,TGCGCCAGCAGCCTACACTCCGTGGGGACAGGGGCCCCTAATGGCTACACCTTC
.,TRBJ1-5,.,TRBV27,CASSLHGQNQPQHF,TGTGCCAGCAGTTTGCACGGGCAGAATCAGCCCCAGCATTTT
once,TRBJ2-7,TRBD2,TRBV13,CASSFTSGTGFYEQYF,TGTGCCAGCAGCTTTACTAGCGGGACGGGTTTTTACGAGCAGTACTTC
.,TRBJ2-7,TRBD2,TRBV4-1,CASSPGLADYEQYF,TGCGCCAGCAGCCCCGGACTAGCAGATTACGAGCAGTACTTC
once,TRBJ1-2,TRBD1,TRBV4-3,CASSQDWTGVVYTF,TGCGCCAGCAGCCAAGATTGGACAGGGGTTGTCTACACCTTC
once,TRBJ1-5,.,TRBV7-9,CASSLAQGHSNQPQHF,TGTGCCAGCAGCTTAGCGCAGGGTCATAGCAATCAGCCCCAGCATTTT
.,TRBJ1-2,.,TRBV28,CASSLWAANYGYTF,TGTGCCAGCAGTTTATGGGCAGCTAACTATGGCTACACCTTC
.,TRBJ2-7,TRBD2,TRBV27,CASSPGLETYEQYF,TGTGCCAGCAGTCCGGGACTAGAAACCTACGAGCAGTACTTC
.,TRBJ2-7,TRBD2,TRBV7-2,CASSPHLRLAGDEQYF,TGTGCCAGCAGCCCTCACCTCAGACTAGCGGGAGATGAGCAGTACTTC
.,TRBJ2-7,.,TRBV19,CASSIWAGESYEQYF,TGTGCCAGTAGTATATGGGCAGGGGAGTCCTACGAGCAGTACTTC
.,TRBJ2-3,.,TRBV2,CASNSASGRDTQYF,TGTGCCAGCAATTCGGCGTCAGGGAGAGATACGCAGTATTTT
.,TRBJ1-5,.,TRBV19,CASSPTQDQPQHF,TGTGCCAGTAGTCCGACTCAGGATCAGCCCCAGCATTTT